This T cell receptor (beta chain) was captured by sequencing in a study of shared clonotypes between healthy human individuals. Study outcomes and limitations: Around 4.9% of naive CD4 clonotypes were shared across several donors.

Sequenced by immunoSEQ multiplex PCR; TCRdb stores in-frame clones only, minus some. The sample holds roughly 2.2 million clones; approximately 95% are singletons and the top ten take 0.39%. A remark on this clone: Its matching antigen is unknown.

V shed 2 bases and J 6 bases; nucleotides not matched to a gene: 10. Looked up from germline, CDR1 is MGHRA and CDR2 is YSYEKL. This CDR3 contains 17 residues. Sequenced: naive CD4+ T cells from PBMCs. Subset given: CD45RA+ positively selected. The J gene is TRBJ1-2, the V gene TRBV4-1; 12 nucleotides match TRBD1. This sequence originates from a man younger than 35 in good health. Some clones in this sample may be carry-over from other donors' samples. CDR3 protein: CASSQSVGTGGADGYTF. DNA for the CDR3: TGCGCCAGCAGCCAAAGTGTAGGGACAGGGGGCGCGGATGGCTACACCTTC.